This TCR beta chain derives from a study of CD8 T cells in ankylosing spondylitis. General study points: Ankylosing spondylitis blood appeared to be characterized by a TCR beta motif of 7 to 9 highly homologous variants. In peripheral blood, disease-linked CD8+ clones occurred at relatively low frequencies.

This clonotype was seen a handful of times. Its cognate antigen is unknown. TCRdb re-called the 5' RACE reads through MiXCR, storing one row per CDR3 protein. The sample holds about 240,000 distinct CDR3 sequences, 20% to 30% seen once. Germline V lookup: CDR1 ENHRY, CDR2 SYGVKD. Trimming at V came to 3 bases and at J to 0 bases, leaving 9 bases not matched to a gene. The CDR3 sequence is 17 residues long. This rearrangement joins TRBV10-3 to TRBJ2-3; 7 bases agree with TRBD2. The sample consisted of blood, either unsorted or a sorted T cell fraction (not recorded which). The clonotype originates from a male donor with ankylosing spondylitis or in good health (not recorded which). CDR3 loop: CAISDMGGLWSTDTQYF. In DNA form, the CDR3 reads TGTGCCATCAGTGATATGGGGGGGTTGTGGAGCACAGATACGCAGTATTTT.